The 17 T cell receptor beta chains presented below share a single source sample, sequenced in a study of shared clonotypes between healthy human individuals. Libraries were prepared by immunoSEQ multiplex PCR; TCRdb keeps only in-frame clonotypes and omits some of them. The sample carries approximately 460,000 clones, roughly four fifths recorded once. The material sequenced was PBMCs. Receptor source: a woman aged 40 to 55 in good health. Some clones in this sample may be carry-over from other donors' samples.

This chain links TRBV11-3 with TRBJ2-2; unclear D gene. Trimming shortened V by 1 base and J by 1 base, and 4 bases separated the two germline ends. CDR3 length: 14 residues. Germline CDR1 SGHNT, CDR2 YENEEA. This CDR3 reads CASSLGRNTGELFF. The CDR3 DNA is TGTGCCAGCAGCTTAGGGCGGAACACCGGGGAGCTGTTTTTT.

The CDR3 reads CASSQRRTNTEAFF. CDR3 nucleotide sequence: TGTGCCAGCAGCCAAAGACGGACGAACACTGAAGCTTTCTTT. This sequence joins TRBV7-9 and TRBJ1-1; D gene unclear. Trimming stripped 5 bases from V and 1 base from J, with 11 bases between. The CDR3 covers 14 residues. Germline V gene sequence: CDR1 SEHNR, CDR2 FQNEAQ (reference sequence).

The chain combines TRBV19 with TRBJ2-5; 9 bases agree with TRBD1. With 3 bases clipped from V and 2 bases from J, the junction kept 1 base outside the gene matches. Germline loops: CDR1 LNHDA, CDR2 SQIVND (reference sequence). The CDR3 spans 14 residues. The CDR3 sequence is CASSIGQGQETQYF. CDR3 coding DNA: TGTGCCAGTAGTATCGGACAGGGGCAAGAGACCCAGTACTTC. The variable domain in full, with the rest retrieved from reference TRBV19 and TRBJ2-5, is DGGITQSPKYLFRKEGQNVTLSCEQNLNHDAMYWYRQDPGQGLRLIYYSQIVNDFQKGDIAEGYSVSREKKESFPLTVTSAQKNPTAFYLCASSIGQGQETQYFGPGTRLLVL.

V gene TRBV4-2 combines with J gene TRBJ1-5, with TRBD1 identical over 7 bases. J was trimmed by 3 bases and V by 3 bases; bases with no gene match: 2. The germline gives CDR1 LGHNA, CDR2 YNFKEQ. This CDR3 spans 14 amino acids. CDR3 nucleotides: TGTGCCAGCAGCCACGGGACAGTCAATCAGCCCCAGCATTTT. It translates to CASSHGTVNQPQHF.

The chain links TRBV4-1 to TRBJ2-7; no firm D call. The germline gives CDR1 MGHRA, CDR2 YSYEKL. CDR3 size: 16 residues. V was pared by 3 bases and J by 0 bases, with 15 bases between. The CDR3 DNA reads as TGCGCCAGCAGCCAGGACGACACCGTGGCCTCCTACGAGCAGTACTTC. This gives the protein CASSQDDTVASYEQYF.

The rearrangement uses TRBV21-1 and TRBJ2-7; whether TRBD2, the table's D call, matches the DNA was not checked. TRBV21-1 is a pseudogene segment. CDR3 size: 15 residues. The CDR3 here is CASSKVGPAGNEQYF. Here the CDR3 DNA reads TGTGCCAGCAGCAAAGTAGGTCCAGCGGGAAACGAGCAGTACTTC.

This chain connects TRBV5-1 to TRBJ2-2, with D unclear. V lost 1 base and J 7 bases, leaving 5 bases between the germline ends. CDR3 length: 12 amino acids. The germline V gene encodes CDR1 SGHRS and CDR2 YFSETQ. CDR3 sequence reads: CASSLYGGELFF. The CDR3, as DNA: TGCGCCAGCAGCTTGTATGGCGGGGAGCTGTTTTTT.

V and J are TRBV7-6 and TRBJ2-7; no clear D gene. The germline V gene has CDR1 SGHVS and CDR2 FNYEAQ. The CDR3 runs 14 residues. Trimming stripped 4 bases from V and 0 bases from J, with 10 bases between. CDR3 sequence (DNA): TGTGCCAGCAGCTCCACCCCCTCCTCCTACGAGCAGTACTTC. Protein sequence: CASSSTPSSYEQYF.

The V gene is TRBV28, the J gene TRBJ1-1, with TRBD1 as a possible D gene (6 bases). CDR1 and CDR2 from the germline V gene are MDHEN and SYDVKM. The CDR3 length is 12 residues. V lost 11 bases, J lost 4 bases, and 14 bases lay in between. The CDR3 sequence: CAWSVTGTEAFF. The CDR3 nucleotides are TGTGCCTGGTCCGTGACAGGCACTGAAGCTTTCTTT. The variable domain in full, with the rest retrieved from reference TRBV28 and TRBJ1-1, is DVKVTQSSRYLVKRTGEKVFLECVQDMDHENMFWYRQDPGLGLRLIYFSYDVKMKEKGDIPEGYSVSREKKERFSLILESASTNQTSMYLCAWSVTGTEAFFGQGTRLTVV.

V gene TRBV4-1 combines with J gene TRBJ2-7; D is unclear. Deletions cut 4 bases from V and 2 bases from J, with 12 bases between. The CDR3 contains 14 residues. Germline CDR1 and CDR2: MGHRA and YSYEKL. The CDR3 sequence: CASSLRTEAYEQYF. CDR3 bases: TGCGCCAGCAGCCTGAGGACGGAAGCCTACGAGCAGTACTTC.

This chain joins TRBV5-4 and TRBJ2-5, with 11 bases that match TRBD2. CDR3 length: 14 amino acids. The germline V gene encodes CDR1 SGHNT and CDR2 YYREEE (reference sequence). With V trimmed by 6 bases and J by 4 bases, 5 bases remained unmatched. The CDR3 region is CASTPGLAGETQYF. The CDR3 DNA sequence: TGTGCCAGCACCCCCGGACTAGCGGGAGAGACCCAGTACTTC.

In regard to this clone: A much larger clone differs by one base, so this may be a read error. V usage is TRBV7-6 and J usage is TRBJ1-5; maybe TRBD1 (6 bases). Trimming pared 1 base from V and 5 bases from J, leaving 6 bases between. The germline gives CDR1 SGHVS, CDR2 FNYEAQ. The CDR3 loop spans 13 amino acids. The CDR3 here is CASSLGTDQPQHF. In DNA, the CDR3 is TGTGCCAGCAGCTTAGGGACAGATCAGCCCCAGCATTTT.

Ten or more counts support this clone. This same CDR3 is encoded by further DNA sequences in the sample. The chain couples TRBV27 to TRBJ2-7, with 8 positions matching TRBD2. The CDR3 sequence is 16 residues long. Germline V gene sequence: CDR1 MNHEY, CDR2 SMNVEV (reference sequence). V dropped 3 bases and J dropped 0; count of bases not matched to a gene: 7. As DNA, the CDR3 is TGTGCCAGCAGTTTCGTGGCGGGAGGACTCTCCTACGAGCAGTACTTC. Encoded protein: CASSFVAGGLSYEQYF.

The DNA for the CDR3 is TGTGCCAGCAAGAGTCGACCAACATCCACAGATACGCAGTATTTT. Protein product: CASKSRPTSTDTQYF. V gene TRBV2 combines with J gene TRBJ2-3; no clear D gene. This CDR3 has 15 amino acids. Looked up from germline, CDR1 is SNHLY and CDR2 is FYNNEI. Trimming stripped 7 bases from V and 2 bases from J, with 16 bases between. The full variable domain, its missing parts supplied by reference TRBV2 and TRBJ2-3, is EPEVTQTPSHQVTQMGQEVILRCVPISNHLYFYWYRQILGQKVEFLVSFYNNEISEKSEIFDDQFSVERPDGSNFTLKIRSTKLEDSAMYFCASKSRPTSTDTQYFGPGTRLTVL.

The CDR3 here is CASSGRTSGDYNEQFF. CDR3 bases: TGTGCCAGCAGCGGAAGAACTAGCGGGGACTACAATGAGCAGTTCTTC. The chain employs TRBV7-9 and TRBJ2-1; 10 bases agree with TRBD2. With V trimmed by 5 bases and J by 3 bases, 7 bases remained unmatched. The CDR3 is made up of 16 amino acids. Germline CDR1 reads SEHNR; CDR2 reads FQNEAQ (reference sequence).

This clone turned up a few times. The rearrangement joins TRBV2 to TRBJ2-3; 10 nucleotides agree with TRBD2. The ends lost 4 bases at V and 13 bases at J; junction bases unmatched: 14. The CDR3 totals 15 residues. The germline gives CDR1 SNHLY, CDR2 FYNNEI. CDR3 loop: CASSAVSGRPPPEYF. CDR3 nucleotide sequence: TGTGCCAGCAGTGCGGTTAGCGGGAGGCCCCCCCCCGAGTATTTT.

Points on this clone: One base away lies a much larger clone, so this may be a sequencing read error. Additional DNA sequences in this sample encode the identical CDR3. The chain has TRBV29-1 and TRBJ2-3, with 7 bases fitting TRBD2. CDR1 SQVTM and CDR2 ANQGSEA come from the germline V gene. CDR3 length equals 16 residues. J gave up 9 bases and V 1 base, and 16 bases lay outside the gene matches. This CDR3 is CSVEGGRWAGRDTQYF. The CDR3 region has the DNA TGCAGCGTTGAAGGTGGACGTTGGGCAGGGAGGGACACGCAGTATTTT.